This is a list of T cell receptor beta chains from one sample in a study of cytomegalovirus exposure and HLA in healthy donors. The repertoire was sequenced with immunoSEQ multiplex PCR; TCRdb's copy has only in-frame clones and lacks some. This table holds around 45,000 clones, roughly 51% found once. The sequenced material came from PBMCs. The receptors originated from a man aged 55-75 years in good health and CMV-seronegative. CDR3s include the opening cysteine and the closing phenylalanine or tryptophan. A D gene is named only where the DNA matches it firmly. A clone size is listed for some rows: how often the clone was seen (once, few, many), or a class if it is expanded.

V gene	D gene	J gene	clone size	CDR3 length	CDR3 protein	CDR3 DNA
TRBV6-1	TRBD1	TRBJ1-2	few	14	CASSPDRANYGYTF	TGTGCCAGCAGCCCCGACAGGGCAAACTATGGCTACACCTTC
TRBV7-2	-	TRBJ1-5	-	14	CASSPGISNQPQHF	TGTGCCAGCAGCCCAGGGATTAGCAATCAGCCCCAGCATTTT
TRBV11-2	TRBD1	TRBJ1-3	few	16	CASSFGRTGGGNTIYF	TGTGCCAGCAGCTTCGGCAGGACAGGGGGGGGAAACACCATATATTTT
TRBV6-1	-	TRBJ2-7	-	13	CASSDRLAYEQYF	TGTGCCAGCAGTGATCGACTAGCCTACGAGCAGTACTTC
TRBV2	-	TRBJ2-3	-	14	CASSVASRTDTQYF	TGTGCCAGCAGTGTTGCTAGCCGGACAGATACGCAGTATTTT
TRBV7-9	TRBD1	TRBJ2-3	-	14	CASSPRTGLDTQYF	TGTGCCAGCAGCCCAAGGACAGGGTTAGATACGCAGTATTTT
TRBV30	-	TRBJ1-1	-	12	CAWKRSPTEAFF	TGTGCCTGGAAGAGGAGTCCCACTGAAGCTTTCTTT
TRBV9	-	TRBJ2-7	-	16	CASSVGGWTPSYEQYF	TGTGCCAGCAGCGTAGGTGGTTGGACACCTTCCTACGAGCAGTACTTC
TRBV30	-	TRBJ1-5	few	14	CAWSAPRGNQPQHF	TGTGCCTGGAGTGCCCCGAGGGGGAATCAGCCCCAGCATTTT
TRBV4-1	TRBD2	TRBJ2-3	few	16	CASSQDGAGITDTQYF	TGCGCCAGCAGCCAAGATGGAGCGGGGATCACAGATACGCAGTATTTT
TRBV7-7	-	TRBJ1-1	few	13	CASSATVNTEAFF	TGTGCCAGCAGCGCGACAGTGAACACTGAAGCTTTCTTT